These 3 T cell receptor beta chains were all obtained from the same sample, sequenced in a study of OX40 agonist ivuxolimab in advanced cancers. Profiling relied on immunoSEQ multiplex PCR, and the TCRdb table lists in-frame clones only, not all of them. The sample carries about 33,000 clones, around 74% recorded once. The sample in question was CD4+ or CD8+ T cells sorted from blood, obtained in a trial of the OX40 agonist ivuxolimab. The origin of the receptors is an adult with an advanced solid tumor such as melanoma, head and neck, liver or kidney cancer.

The CDR3 bases are TGTGCCTGGACTTTAAGGGGGCAGGGAGAGACCCAGTACTTC. As protein: CAWTLRGQGETQYF. The chain joins TRBV30 to TRBJ2-5; 7 nucleotides align to TRBD1. The CDR3 spans 14 residues. The germline V gene encodes CDR1 GTSNPN and CDR2 SVGIG (reference sequence). The V gene end was trimmed by 4 bases and the J gene end by 4 bases; junction bases not matched to a gene: 9.

The rearrangement joins TRBV29-1 to TRBJ2-2, with D possibly TRBD2 on 5 matching bases. CDR1 is SQVTM, CDR2 ANQGSEA, per germline. Trimming left V 7 bases short and J 2 bases short, with 11 bases between. The CDR3 extends over 13 amino acids. CDR3 nucleotides: TGCAGCGATCGGGAAAACAACACCGGGGAGCTGTTTTTT. Amino acid sequence: CSDRENNTGELFF.

The chain is built from TRBV12-5 and TRBJ1-5; no definite D call. Germline CDR1 LGHNT, CDR2 FRNRAP. This CDR3 is 17 amino acids long. V gave up 4 bases and J gave up 0 bases, with 16 bases separating them. The CDR3 DNA is TGTGCTAGTGGTTCCTCTGGCAGCTTTTATAGCAATCAGCCCCAGCATTTT. Translation gives CASGSSGSFYSNQPQHF.